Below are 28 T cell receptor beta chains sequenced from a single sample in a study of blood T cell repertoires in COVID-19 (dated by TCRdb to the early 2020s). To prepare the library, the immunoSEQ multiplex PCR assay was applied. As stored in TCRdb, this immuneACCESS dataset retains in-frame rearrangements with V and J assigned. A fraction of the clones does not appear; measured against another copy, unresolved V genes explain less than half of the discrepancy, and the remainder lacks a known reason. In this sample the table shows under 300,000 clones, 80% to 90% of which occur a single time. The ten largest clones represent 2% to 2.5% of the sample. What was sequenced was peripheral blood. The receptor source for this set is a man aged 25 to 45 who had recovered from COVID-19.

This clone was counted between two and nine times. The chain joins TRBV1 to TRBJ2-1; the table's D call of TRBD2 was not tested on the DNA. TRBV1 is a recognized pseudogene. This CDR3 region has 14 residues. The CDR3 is CTSSHGGGPNKQFF. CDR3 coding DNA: TGCACCAGCAGCCATGGGGGGGGCCCTAATAAGCAGTTCTTC.

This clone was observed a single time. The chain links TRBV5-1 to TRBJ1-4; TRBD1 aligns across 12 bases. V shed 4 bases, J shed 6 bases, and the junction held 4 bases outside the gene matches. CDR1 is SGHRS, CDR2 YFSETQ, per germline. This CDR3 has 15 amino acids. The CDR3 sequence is CASSLGQGADEKLFF. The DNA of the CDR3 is TGCGCCAGCAGCCTGGGACAGGGGGCGGATGAAAAACTGTTTTTT.

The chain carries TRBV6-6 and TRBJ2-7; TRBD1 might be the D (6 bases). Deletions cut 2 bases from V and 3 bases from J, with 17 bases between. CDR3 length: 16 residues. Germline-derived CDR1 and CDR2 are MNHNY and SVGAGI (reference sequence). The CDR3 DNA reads TGTGCCAGCAGTTACCCGACGGGACATGAGGTCTACGAGCAGTACTTC. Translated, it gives CASSYPTGHEVYEQYF.

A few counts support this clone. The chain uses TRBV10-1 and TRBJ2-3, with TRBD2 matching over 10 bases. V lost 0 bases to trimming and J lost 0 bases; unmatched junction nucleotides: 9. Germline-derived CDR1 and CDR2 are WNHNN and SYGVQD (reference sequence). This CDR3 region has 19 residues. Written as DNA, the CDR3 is TGCGCCAGCAGTGAGTCCCGAGCGGGGGGGCTCATTAGCACAGATACGCAGTATTTT. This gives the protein CASSESRAGGLISTDTQYF.

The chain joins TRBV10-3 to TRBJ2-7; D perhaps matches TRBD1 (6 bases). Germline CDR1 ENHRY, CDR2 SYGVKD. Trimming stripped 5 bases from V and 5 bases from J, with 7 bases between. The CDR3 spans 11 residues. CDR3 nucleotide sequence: TGTGCCATCAGTAAGGGGGACGAGCAGTACTTC. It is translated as CAISKGDEQYF.

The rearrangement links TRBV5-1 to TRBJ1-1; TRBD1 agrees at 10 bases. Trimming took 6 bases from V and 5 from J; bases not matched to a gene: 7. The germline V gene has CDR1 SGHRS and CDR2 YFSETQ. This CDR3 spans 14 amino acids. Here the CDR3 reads CASTSGQGETEAFF. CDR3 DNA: TGCGCCAGCACCTCCGGACAGGGGGAAACTGAAGCTTTCTTT. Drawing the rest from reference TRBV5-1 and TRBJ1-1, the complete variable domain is KAGVTQTPRYLIKTRGQQVTLSCSPISGHRSVSWYQQTPGQGLQFLFEYFSETQRNKGNFPGRFSGRQFSNSRSEMNVSTLELGDSALYLCASTSGQGETEAFFGQGTRLTVV.

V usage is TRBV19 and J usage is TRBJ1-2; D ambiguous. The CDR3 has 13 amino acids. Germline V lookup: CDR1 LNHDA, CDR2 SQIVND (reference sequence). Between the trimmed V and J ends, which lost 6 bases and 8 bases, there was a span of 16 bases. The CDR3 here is CASRFGEGRGYTF. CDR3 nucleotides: TGTGCCAGTAGATTCGGGGAGGGCCGGGGCTACACCTTC.

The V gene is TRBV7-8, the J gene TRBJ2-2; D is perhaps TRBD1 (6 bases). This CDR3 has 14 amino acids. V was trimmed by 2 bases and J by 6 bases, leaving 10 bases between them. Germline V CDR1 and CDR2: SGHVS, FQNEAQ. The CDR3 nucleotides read TGTGCCAGCAGCTTACAGGGACATTCCGGGGAGCTGTTTTTT. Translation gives CASSLQGHSGELFF.

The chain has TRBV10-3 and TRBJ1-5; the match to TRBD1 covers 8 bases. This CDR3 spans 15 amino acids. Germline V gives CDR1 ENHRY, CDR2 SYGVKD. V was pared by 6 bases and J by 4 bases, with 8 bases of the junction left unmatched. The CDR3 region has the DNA TGTGCCATCAGGGATGGTAGACAGGGGAATCAGCCCCAGCATTTT. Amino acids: CAIRDGRQGNQPQHF.

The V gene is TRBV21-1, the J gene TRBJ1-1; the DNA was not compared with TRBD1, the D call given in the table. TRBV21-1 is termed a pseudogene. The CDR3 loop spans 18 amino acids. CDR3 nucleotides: TGTGCCAGCAGCAAAGAGGCCCCGGGACAGCCGTCGAACACTGAAGCTTTCTTT. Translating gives CASSKEAPGQPSNTEAFF.

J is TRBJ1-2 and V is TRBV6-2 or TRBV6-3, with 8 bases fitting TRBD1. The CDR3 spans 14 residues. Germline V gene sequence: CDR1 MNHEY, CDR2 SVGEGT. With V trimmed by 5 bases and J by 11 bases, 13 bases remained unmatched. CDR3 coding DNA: TGTGCCAGCAGTGCCGAATCCCTCAGGGGGCGTTACACCTTC. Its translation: CASSAESLRGRYTF.

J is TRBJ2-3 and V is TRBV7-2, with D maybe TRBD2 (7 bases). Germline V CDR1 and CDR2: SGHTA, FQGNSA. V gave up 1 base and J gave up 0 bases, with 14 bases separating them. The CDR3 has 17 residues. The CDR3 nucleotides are TGTGCCAGCAGCTTAGTTTCCGGGGGGCGTAGCACAGATACGCAGTATTTT. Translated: CASSLVSGGRSTDTQYF.

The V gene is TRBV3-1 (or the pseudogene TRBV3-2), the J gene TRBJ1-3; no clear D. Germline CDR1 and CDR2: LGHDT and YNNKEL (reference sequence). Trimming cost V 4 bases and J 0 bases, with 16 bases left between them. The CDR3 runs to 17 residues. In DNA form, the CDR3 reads TGTGCCAGCAGCCTCACCCCAGGACTTTACTCTGGAAACACCATATATTTT. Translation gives CASSLTPGLYSGNTIYF.

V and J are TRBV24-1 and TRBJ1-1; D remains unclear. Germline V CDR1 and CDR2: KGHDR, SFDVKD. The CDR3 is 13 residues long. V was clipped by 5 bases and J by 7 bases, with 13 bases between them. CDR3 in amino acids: CATSATGEHEAFF. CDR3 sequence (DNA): TGTGCCACCAGTGCGACCGGGGAACATGAAGCTTTCTTT.

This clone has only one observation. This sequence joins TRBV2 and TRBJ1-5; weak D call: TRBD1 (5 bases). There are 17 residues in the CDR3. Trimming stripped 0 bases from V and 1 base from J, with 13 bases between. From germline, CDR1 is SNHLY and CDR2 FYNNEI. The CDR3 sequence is CASSEALPGLSNQPQHF. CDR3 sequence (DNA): TGTGCCAGCAGTGAAGCGCTTCCAGGGTTGAGCAATCAGCCCCAGCATTTT.

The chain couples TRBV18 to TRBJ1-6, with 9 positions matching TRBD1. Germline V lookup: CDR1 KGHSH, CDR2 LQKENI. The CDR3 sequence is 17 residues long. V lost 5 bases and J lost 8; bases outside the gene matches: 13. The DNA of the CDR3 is TGTGCCAGCTCATCTTTCTCTCGACAGGGGGTGGATTCACCCCTCCACTTT. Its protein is CASSSFSRQGVDSPLHF.

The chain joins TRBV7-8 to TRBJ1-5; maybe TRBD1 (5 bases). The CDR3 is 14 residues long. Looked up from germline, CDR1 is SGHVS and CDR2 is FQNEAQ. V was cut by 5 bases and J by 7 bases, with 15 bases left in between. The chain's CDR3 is CASSGGFVQQPQHF. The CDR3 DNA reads TGTGCCAGCAGCGGGGGGTTTGTACAACAGCCCCAGCATTTT.

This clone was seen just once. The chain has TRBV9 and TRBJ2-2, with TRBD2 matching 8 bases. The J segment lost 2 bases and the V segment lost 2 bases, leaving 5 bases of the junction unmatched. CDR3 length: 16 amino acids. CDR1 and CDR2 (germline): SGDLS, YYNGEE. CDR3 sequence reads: CASSVRGTSNTGELFF. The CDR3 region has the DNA TGTGCCAGCAGCGTTCGCGGGACTAGTAACACCGGGGAGCTGTTTTTT.

CDR3 protein: CTEGGGTGYTF. In DNA, the CDR3 is TGCACCGAGGGCGGAGGAACTGGCTACACCTTC. V usage is TRBV20-1 and J usage is TRBJ1-2; no clear D gene. The CDR3 loop spans 11 amino acids. Germline-derived CDR1 and CDR2 are DFQATT and SNEGSKA (reference sequence).

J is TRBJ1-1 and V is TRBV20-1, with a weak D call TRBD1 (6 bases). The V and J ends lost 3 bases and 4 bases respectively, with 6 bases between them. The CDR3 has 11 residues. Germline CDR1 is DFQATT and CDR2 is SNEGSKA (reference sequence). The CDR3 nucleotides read TGCAGTGCTAGGGGGGCCACTGAAGCTTTCTTT. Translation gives CSARGATEAFF.

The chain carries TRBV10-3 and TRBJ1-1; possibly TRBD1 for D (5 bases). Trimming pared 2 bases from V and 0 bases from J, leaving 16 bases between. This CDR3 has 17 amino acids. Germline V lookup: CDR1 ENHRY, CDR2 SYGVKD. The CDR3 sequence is CAISEGAGPPMNTEAFF. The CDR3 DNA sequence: TGTGCCATCAGTGAGGGGGCAGGGCCCCCCATGAACACTGAAGCTTTCTTT.

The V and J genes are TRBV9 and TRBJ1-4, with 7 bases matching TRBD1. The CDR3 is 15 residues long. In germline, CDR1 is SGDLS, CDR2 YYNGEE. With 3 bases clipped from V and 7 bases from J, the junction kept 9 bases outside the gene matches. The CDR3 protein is CASSERQGRGEKLFF. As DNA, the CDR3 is TGTGCCAGCAGCGAAAGACAGGGTAGAGGTGAAAAACTGTTTTTT.

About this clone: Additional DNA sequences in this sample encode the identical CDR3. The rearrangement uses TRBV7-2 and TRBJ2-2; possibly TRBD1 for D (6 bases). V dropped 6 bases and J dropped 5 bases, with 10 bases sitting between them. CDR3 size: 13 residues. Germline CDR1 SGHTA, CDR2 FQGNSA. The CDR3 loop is CASRPQGTGELFF. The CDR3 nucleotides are TGTGCCAGCAGGCCCCAGGGGACCGGGGAGCTGTTTTTT.

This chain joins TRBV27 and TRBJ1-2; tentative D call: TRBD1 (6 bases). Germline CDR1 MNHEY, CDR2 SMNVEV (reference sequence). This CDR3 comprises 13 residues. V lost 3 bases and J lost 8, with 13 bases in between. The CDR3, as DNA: TGTGCCAGCAGTTTCGGCACAGGGAACGGCTACACCTTC. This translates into CASSFGTGNGYTF.

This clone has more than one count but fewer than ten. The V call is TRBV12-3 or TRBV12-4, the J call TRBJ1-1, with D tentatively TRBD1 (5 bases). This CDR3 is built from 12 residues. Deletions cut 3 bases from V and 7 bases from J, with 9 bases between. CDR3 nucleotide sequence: TGTGCCAGCAGTTTTCGGGGGGTTGAAGCTTTCTTT. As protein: CASSFRGVEAFF.

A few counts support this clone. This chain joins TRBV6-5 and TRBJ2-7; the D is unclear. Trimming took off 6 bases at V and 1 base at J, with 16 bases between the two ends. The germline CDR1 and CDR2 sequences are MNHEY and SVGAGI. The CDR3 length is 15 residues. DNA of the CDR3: TGTGCCAGCAGCCAAGAGGAAGAGTCATCCTACGAGCAGTACTTC. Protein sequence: CASSQEEESSYEQYF.

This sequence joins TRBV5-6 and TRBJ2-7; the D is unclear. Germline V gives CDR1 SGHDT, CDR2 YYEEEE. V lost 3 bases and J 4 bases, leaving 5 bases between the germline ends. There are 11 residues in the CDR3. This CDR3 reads CASSSRYEQYF. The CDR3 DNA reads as TGTGCCAGCAGCTCCAGGTACGAGCAGTACTTC.

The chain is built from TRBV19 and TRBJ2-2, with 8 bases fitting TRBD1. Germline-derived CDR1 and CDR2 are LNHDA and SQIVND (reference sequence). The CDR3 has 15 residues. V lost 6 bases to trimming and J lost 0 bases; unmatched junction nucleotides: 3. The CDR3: CASRAQGANTGELFF. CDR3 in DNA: TGTGCCAGTAGGGCACAGGGGGCGAACACCGGGGAGCTGTTTTTT.